The rows below give T cell receptor beta chains drawn from one sample of a study of identical twins' blood T cells. Each CDR3 protein is one row after TCRdb ran MiXCR on the 5' RACE reads. The table includes a few hundred thousand distinct CDR3 sequences, roughly 28% detected once. Sequenced material: PBMCs. The origin of the receptors is a woman aged 18-50 years in good health. The CDR3 runs from the conserved cysteine through the conserved F or W. D genes are given only for firm matches. Some rows mark clone size as missing; the rest say once, few, many or name a class of expanded clone.

len | d_gene | j_gene | v_gene | abundance | CDR3aa | CDR3nt
13 | - | TRBJ1-3 | TRBV5-8 | few | CASSLKGRNTIYF | TGTGCCAGCAGCTTGAAGGGGCGGAACACCATATATTTT
13 | - | TRBJ2-3 | TRBV5-6 | - | CASSYLAGDTQYF | TGTGCCAGCAGTTACTTGGCGGGAGATACGCAGTATTTT
16 | - | TRBJ1-3 | TRBV9 | - | CASSVGGGFVGNTIYF | TGTGCCAGCAGCGTAGGAGGAGGGTTTGTTGGAAACACCATATATTTT
14 | - | TRBJ1-2 | TRBV2 | - | CTRRITGQDYGYTF | TGTACCAGAAGGATCACGGGGCAGGACTATGGCTACACCTTC
15 | - | TRBJ2-7 | TRBV6-1 | - | CASISQGGRSYEQYF | TGTGCCAGCATTTCTCAGGGAGGTCGATCCTACGAGCAGTACTTC
15 | - | TRBJ2-2 | TRBV25-1 | once | CASSDVGANTGELFF | TGTGCCAGCAGTGATGTCGGGGCAAACACCGGGGAGCTGTTTTTT
17 | TRBD1 | TRBJ1-1 | TRBV5-1 | - | CASSPGTGTRVNTEAFF | TGCGCCAGCAGCCCCGGGACAGGGACTAGAGTGAACACTGAAGCTTTCTTT
15 | - | TRBJ1-1 | TRBV12-3/TRBV12-4 | - | CASSVTGRLNAEAFF | TGTGCCAGCAGTGTGACAGGCCGCTTGAACGCTGAAGCTTTCTTT
13 | - | TRBJ1-2 | TRBV6-5 | - | CASNSRRSYGYTF | TGTGCCAGCAATAGCAGGCGATCCTATGGCTACACCTTC
11 | TRBD1 | TRBJ2-5 | TRBV29-1 | few | CSVGTGRTQYF | TGCAGCGTTGGGACAGGGAGGACCCAGTACTTC
15 | TRBD1 | TRBJ1-2 | TRBV2 | - | CASRGIDRGEHGYTF | TGTGCCAGCAGGGGAATCGACAGGGGCGAACACGGCTACACCTTC
14 | - | TRBJ1-5 | TRBV5-6 | once | CASSLTRSNQPQHF | TGTGCCAGCAGCCTCACACGTAGCAATCAGCCCCAGCATTTT
14 | - | TRBJ1-3 | TRBV12-3/TRBV12-4 | - | CASSWTDSGNTIYF | TGTGCCAGCAGTTGGACAGACTCTGGAAACACCATATATTTT
13 | - | TRBJ1-1 | TRBV20-1 | - | CSAREGRDLEAFF | TGCAGTGCTAGAGAGGGGAGGGATCTTGAAGCTTTCTTT
13 | - | TRBJ2-5 | TRBV12-5 | - | CASGPGQQETQYF | TGTGCTAGTGGTCCTGGACAGCAAGAGACCCAGTACTTC
15 | - | TRBJ2-1 | TRBV27 | - | CASSPWAADYNEQFF | TGTGCCAGCAGCCCATGGGCAGCGGACTACAATGAGCAGTTCTTC
16 | TRBD2 | TRBJ2-3 | TRBV6-2/TRBV6-3 | - | CASSPPGLYLADTQYF | TGTGCCAGCAGTCCTCCGGGACTATACTTGGCAGATACGCAGTATTTT
16 | TRBD1 | TRBJ1-2 | TRBV3-1 | few | CASSRGQGGIIYGYTF | TGTGCCAGCAGTCGGGGACAGGGCGGGATCATCTATGGCTACACCTTC
13 | - | TRBJ1-2 | TRBV19 | - | CANSRTDYYGYTF | TGTGCCAATAGTAGGACCGATTACTATGGCTACACCTTC
11 | - | TRBJ1-2 | TRBV29-1 | - | CSVRGGYGYTF | TGCAGCGTCCGGGGGGGGTATGGCTACACCTTC
12 | - | TRBJ1-1 | TRBV7-2 | - | CASRRGGMDAFF | TGTGCCAGCAGGCGAGGTGGTATGGATGCTTTCTTT
14 | - | TRBJ1-2 | TRBV4-1 | - | CASSQSELEMGYTF | TGCGCCAGCAGCCAATCAGAACTGGAAATGGGCTACACCTTC
11 | - | TRBJ1-5 | TRBV19 | - | CASSPIGPQHF | TGTGCCAGTAGCCCGATCGGGCCCCAGCATTTT
14 | TRBD1 | TRBJ2-2 | TRBV7-2 | - | CASQVDRVGGELFF | TGTGCCTCTCAGGTGGACAGGGTAGGAGGGGAGCTGTTTTTT
13 | - | TRBJ2-2 | TRBV10-2 | - | CASTHPSTGELFF | TGCGCCAGCACCCATCCCAGCACGGGGGAGCTGTTTTTT
14 | - | TRBJ2-2 | TRBV11-2 | few | CASSGQYDTGELFF | TGTGCCAGCAGCGGACAGTACGACACCGGGGAGCTGTTTTTT
12 | - | TRBJ1-3 | TRBV29-1 | many | CSARTETNTIYF | TGCAGCGCAAGGACAGAGACAAACACCATATATTTT
14 | TRBD1 | TRBJ2-2 | TRBV6-2/TRBV6-3 | - | CASGQGSTGGELFF | TGTGCCAGCGGACAGGGATCCACTGGCGGGGAGCTGTTTTTT
15 | - | TRBJ1-2 | TRBV20-1 | - | CSAARPIGGVEGYTF | TGCAGTGCCGCGCGCCCGATCGGAGGGGTGGAAGGCTACACCTTC
14 | - | TRBJ1-1 | TRBV14 | few | CASSQGQYFAEAFF | TGTGCCAGCAGCCAAGGACAGTACTTCGCTGAAGCTTTCTTT
14 | - | TRBJ1-2 | TRBV6-5 | - | CASSYYEEGYGYTF | TGTGCCAGCAGTTATTACGAGGAGGGCTATGGCTACACCTTC
17 | TRBD2 | TRBJ2-1 | TRBV10-3 | few | CAITPGTSGKYRNEQFF | TGTGCCATCACGCCCGGGACTAGCGGAAAATACCGCAATGAGCAGTTCTTC
15 | TRBD2 | TRBJ2-1 | TRBV9 | - | CASRGASGRHNEQFF | TGTGCCAGCAGGGGCGCCAGCGGGAGACACAATGAGCAGTTCTTC
17 | TRBD1 | TRBJ2-3 | TRBV18 | - | CASSPRQGQGETDTQYF | TGTGCCAGCTCACCTCGACAGGGGCAAGGAGAAACAGATACGCAGTATTTT
13 | TRBD1 | TRBJ1-2 | TRBV12-3/TRBV12-4 | few | CASSSQDRGGYTF | TGTGCCAGCAGTTCCCAGGACAGGGGTGGCTACACCTTC
14 | - | TRBJ2-1 | TRBV27 | many | CASSSVSSYNEQFF | TGTGCCAGCAGTTCCGTGAGCTCCTACAATGAGCAGTTCTTC
15 | TRBD2 | TRBJ2-3 | TRBV20-1 | - | CSAHGLAGGRDTQYF | TGCAGTGCCCATGGACTAGCGGGGGGGCGAGATACGCAGTATTTT
15 | - | TRBJ1-2 | TRBV27 | many | CASSTSGRLNYGYTF | TGTGCCAGCAGTACCTCGGGACGGCTAAACTATGGCTACACCTTC
15 | TRBD2 | TRBJ2-1 | TRBV7-6 | few | CASSPLAGGRAEQFF | TGTGCCAGCAGCCCGCTAGCGGGGGGGCGTGCTGAGCAGTTCTTC
14 | - | TRBJ2-7 | TRBV19 | once | CASSTRSPRDEQYF | TGTGCCAGTAGTACGAGAAGCCCCCGGGACGAGCAGTACTTC
15 | - | TRBJ2-1 | TRBV5-6 | few | CASTPLEKIGDEQFF | TGTGCCAGCACTCCACTAGAGAAGATAGGCGATGAGCAGTTCTTC
11 | TRBD1 | TRBJ1-4 | TRBV12-5 | few | CASGETGVLFF | TGTGCTAGTGGGGAGACAGGGGTACTGTTTTTT
15 | - | TRBJ2-6 | TRBV2 | - | CASAGYPSGANVLTF | TGTGCCAGCGCGGGATATCCTTCTGGGGCCAACGTCCTGACTTTC
12 | - | TRBJ1-1 | TRBV11-2 | - | CACSSDAARAFF | TGTGCCTGCAGCTCCGACGCGGCTCGAGCTTTCTTT
12 | - | TRBJ2-1 | TRBV10-3 | - | CAIRDTENEQFF | TGTGCCATCAGAGACACCGAAAATGAGCAGTTCTTC
15 | - | TRBJ2-2 | TRBV7-9 | - | CASSSLDVLTGELFF | TGTGCCAGCAGCTCACTCGACGTCCTAACCGGGGAGCTGTTTTTT
15 | TRBD1 | TRBJ2-2 | TRBV5-1 | few | CASSFRQGANGELFF | TGCGCCAGCAGCTTCCGACAGGGGGCGAACGGGGAGCTGTTTTTT
15 | TRBD2 | TRBJ2-1 | TRBV4-1 | - | CASSQVGLREGDQFF | TGCGCCAGCAGCCAAGTGGGACTAAGGGAGGGTGATCAGTTCTTC
12 | TRBD2 | TRBJ2-1 | TRBV12-3/TRBV12-4 | - | CAISGSGNEQFF | TGTGCCATTAGCGGGAGTGGTAATGAGCAGTTCTTC
12 | TRBD1 | TRBJ1-2 | TRBV29-1 | - | CSATGGDYGYTF | TGCAGCGCCACAGGGGGAGACTATGGCTACACCTTC
14 | - | TRBJ1-4 | TRBV18 | - | CASSPDLTNEKLFF | TGTGCCAGCTCACCCGATTTAACTAATGAAAAACTGTTTTTT